These T cell receptor beta chains were read from a single sample in a study of blood T cell repertoires in COVID-19. Clones were sequenced by immunoSEQ multiplex PCR, and TCRdb holds only the in-frame ones, with some missing. The table records approximately 300,000 clones, roughly 89% of them present only once. Sequencing was performed on PBMCs or T cells enriched from blood (not recorded which). These receptors came from a man aged 60 to 75 who had recovered from COVID-19. CDR3s include the opening cysteine and the closing phenylalanine or tryptophan. Fields, in order: D gene, V gene, CDR3 length, J gene, clone size, CDR3 DNA, CDR3 protein. A D gene is named only where the DNA matches it firmly. The size of a clone is reported for some rows only, either as once, few or many, or as a class for expanded clones.

>.|TRBV24-1|13|TRBJ2-7|.
TGTGCCACCAGCGGGACATTTAGAGGCGAGCAGTACTTC
CATSGTFRGEQYF
>.|TRBV9|16|TRBJ2-1|.
TGTGCCAGCAGCGTACAAGCGAGTGTATCCTACAATGAGCAGTTCTTC
CASSVQASVSYNEQFF
>.|TRBV7-9|15|TRBJ1-3|.
TGTGCCAGCAGCTTATCTGCAGGGGTGGGAAACACCATATATTTT
CASSLSAGVGNTIYF
>TRBD2|TRBV4-2|15|TRBJ2-1|.
TGTGCCAGCGGCCTGTCCCAGCGGGATATGAATGAGCAGTTCTTC
CASGLSQRDMNEQFF
>TRBD1|TRBV6-5|15|TRBJ1-2|.
TGTGCCAGCAGTAAACGACCGCAGGGGGCGGTTGGCTACACCTTC
CASSKRPQGAVGYTF
>.|TRBV4-2|14|TRBJ1-2|.
TGTGCCAGCAGCCAAGATCCAGTAAACTATGGCTACACCTTC
CASSQDPVNYGYTF
>.|TRBV27|12|TRBJ1-2|.
TGTGCCAGCAGCCTAAGAGGCTATGGCTACACCTTC
CASSLRGYGYTF
>.|TRBV28|14|TRBJ1-5|.
TGTGCCAGCAGGGTGACAGGACCGGGTCAGCCCCAGCATTTT
CASRVTGPGQPQHF
>.|TRBV2|15|TRBJ2-2|.
TGTGCCAGCAGTGAAGAACAGGTTAGCACCGGGGAGCTGTTTTTT
CASSEEQVSTGELFF
>.|TRBV25-1|14|TRBJ2-2|.
TGTGCCAGCAGTGGGGCGAATGGGACCGGGGAGCTGTTTTTT
CASSGANGTGELFF
>TRBD2|TRBV9|19|TRBJ2-3|.
TGTGCCAGCAGCCCCCAGGGTAGCGGGAGGGCCGTGAGGACAGATACGCAGTATTTT
CASSPQGSGRAVRTDTQYF
>.|TRBV3-1/TRBV3-2|12|TRBJ2-7|.
TGTGCCAGCAGCCAGAACAGGGACGAGCAGTACTTC
CASSQNRDEQYF
>.|TRBV19|13|TRBJ1-2|.
TGTGCCAGTAGTAATTTGGCAATCTATGGCTACACCTTC
CASSNLAIYGYTF
>.|TRBV2|15|TRBJ1-1|.
TGTGCCAGCAGTGACCGGGGGGCCCCCGGGACTGAAGCTTTCTTT
CASSDRGAPGTEAFF
>.|TRBV24-1|13|TRBJ2-2|.
TGTGCCACCAGTGGGGTAGGGGCCGGGGAGCTGTTTTTT
CATSGVGAGELFF
>TRBD2|TRBV5-1|14|TRBJ2-7|few
TGCGCCAGCAATCCTAGCGGGAATTTTGACGAGCAGTACTTC
CASNPSGNFDEQYF
>.|TRBV28|12|TRBJ2-3|once
TGTGCCAGCAGTTGGCAGGACTATAAATGGCATTTT
CASSWQDYKWHF
>TRBD1|TRBV27|16|TRBJ1-1|once
TGTGCCAGCAGTTTCGTACAGGGGAGTGTGAACACTGAAGCTTTCTTT
CASSFVQGSVNTEAFF
>TRBD1|TRBV18|17|TRBJ2-1|.
TGTGCCAGCTCACCACTAAGAACAGGGGCAACTTACAATGAGCAGTTCTTC
CASSPLRTGATYNEQFF
>TRBD1|TRBV2|13|TRBJ1-1|.
TGTGCCAGCAGTGGCGACAGGGAGGTTGAAGCTTTCTTT
CASSGDREVEAFF
>TRBD1|TRBV6-5|15|TRBJ1-6|.
TGTGCCAGCAGTTATGGCAGGGCAGGGGGTTCACCCCTCCACTTT
CASSYGRAGGSPLHF
>.|TRBV7-2|15|TRBJ2-7|.
TGTGCCAGCAGCTTAGGAGAGAGCCCCTCCTACGAGCAGTACTTC
CASSLGESPSYEQYF
>.|TRBV11-2|17|TRBJ2-1|.
TGTGCCAGCAGCTTATCCCCGGGCTCCCCGGGGGACAATGAGCAGTTCTTC
CASSLSPGSPGDNEQFF
>TRBD2|TRBV5-1|16|TRBJ2-7|.
TGCGCCAGCAGCCCGGGGACTAGCGGACCCTCCTACGAGCAGTACTTC
CASSPGTSGPSYEQYF
>TRBD2|TRBV28|17|TRBJ2-1|few
TGTGCCAGCAGAAACAGGGAGTCGGCGGGGGGTTACAATGAGCAGTTCTTC
CASRNRESAGGYNEQFF
>.|TRBV20-1|13|TRBJ2-7|.
TGCAGTGCTAGTGGCCGGGTTAGGGGGGAGCAGTACTTC
CSASGRVRGEQYF
>.|TRBV29-1|14|TRBJ2-2|once
TGCAGCGCCGCCCGCAACACGAACACCGGGGAGCTGTTTTTT
CSAARNTNTGELFF
>TRBD1|TRBV7-9|14|TRBJ1-6|once
TGTGCCAGCAGCCCCGACAGGGGGAATTCACCCCTCCACTTT
CASSPDRGNSPLHF
>.|TRBV28|12|TRBJ2-1|.
TGTGCCAGCAGTAATCCGTACAATGAGCAGTTCTTC
CASSNPYNEQFF
>TRBD1|TRBV19|14|TRBJ1-1|few
TGTGCCAGTACCGACAGGGGGCCTAACACTGAAGCTTTCTTT
CASTDRGPNTEAFF
>TRBD2|TRBV18|16|TRBJ2-7|.
TGTGCCAGCTCACCACCGCAGGGACTAGCAAACTACGAGCAGTACTTC
CASSPPQGLANYEQYF
>.|TRBV14|13|TRBJ1-6|.
TGTGCCAGCAGCCCTACAGGCAGGGAACCCCTCCACTTT
CASSPTGREPLHF
>TRBD2|TRBV11-2|16|TRBJ2-1|.
TGTGCCAGCAGCACAAGGACTAGCGTTTCCTACAATGAGCAGTTCTTC
CASSTRTSVSYNEQFF
>TRBD2|TRBV9|16|TRBJ2-1|.
TGTGCCAGCAGCCCCCGGGGAGCGGGAATGAAGAATGAGCAGTTCTTC
CASSPRGAGMKNEQFF
>TRBD2|TRBV5-3|16|TRBJ2-7|.
TGTGCCAGAAGCTTGGCTAGCGGGAGGTTATCCTACGAGCAGTACTTC
CARSLASGRLSYEQYF
>TRBD1|TRBV6-5|14|TRBJ1-2|.
TGTGCCAGCAGTAAGGGACAGGGAAACTATGGCTACACCTTC
CASSKGQGNYGYTF
>.|TRBV3-1/TRBV3-2|15|TRBJ2-6|.
TGTGCCAGCAGCCAAGCCGCGTCTGGGGCCAACGTCCTGACTTTC
CASSQAASGANVLTF
>.|TRBV7-9|14|TRBJ1-6|.
TGTGCCAGCAGCTTCTATGATGTCAATTCACCCCTCCACTTT
CASSFYDVNSPLHF
>.|TRBV30|13|TRBJ1-1|once
TGTGCCTGGAGGGACAGCATGAACACTGAAGCTTTCTTT
CAWRDSMNTEAFF
>.|TRBV6-6|12|TRBJ1-1|.
TGTGCCAGCAGGACCGGGAGGACTGAAGCTTTCTTT
CASRTGRTEAFF
>.|TRBV3-1/TRBV3-2|15|TRBJ1-5|.
TGTGCCAGCAGCCAAGGGGGGGGGTTCTACCAGCCCCAGCATTTT
CASSQGGGFYQPQHF
>.|TRBV28|15|TRBJ1-6|.
TGTGCCAGCTCGGTTTCGTCGTACTATAATTCACCCCTCCACTTT
CASSVSSYYNSPLHF
>TRBD1|TRBV6-5|14|TRBJ2-7|once
TGTGCCAGCAGTTACGACAGGGGGCTCTACGAGCAGTACTTC
CASSYDRGLYEQYF
>TRBD1|TRBV7-2|14|TRBJ1-4|once
TGTGCCAGCAGAACTACAGGGGGTGGGGAAAAACTGTTTTTT
CASRTTGGGEKLFF
>TRBD2|TRBV9|20|TRBJ2-2|once
TGTGCCAGCAGCGCATCCGGGACTAGATCCTTTTCTACTAACACCGGGGAGCTGTTTTTT
CASSASGTRSFSTNTGELFF
>.|TRBV28|12|TRBJ2-5|.
TGTGCCAGCAGCCCGTACCAAGAGACCCAGTACTTC
CASSPYQETQYF
>.|TRBV12-3/TRBV12-4|13|TRBJ2-7|.
TGTGCCAGCAGTAAGACAGTCCCCTACGAGCAGTACTTC
CASSKTVPYEQYF
>.|TRBV3-1/TRBV3-2|14|TRBJ2-7|.
TGTGCCAGCAGTCCATCTGGCAGGGATGGCGAGCAGTACTTC
CASSPSGRDGEQYF
>.|TRBV6-6|16|TRBJ2-7|.
TGTGCCAGCAGTTACTCGGGGCCAGGGGTAGGCTACGAGCAGTACTTC
CASSYSGPGVGYEQYF
>TRBD2|TRBV7-3|15|TRBJ2-1|.
TGTGCCAGCAGTCTAAACGGGAGGGTATCGAATGAGCAGTTCTTC
CASSLNGRVSNEQFF
>TRBD1|TRBV28|16|TRBJ2-3|once
TGTGCCAGCAGTCTCCCGGGACAGGGTTACCCAGATACGCAGTATTTT
CASSLPGQGYPDTQYF
>TRBD1|TRBV30|13|TRBJ2-1|.
TGTGCCTGGAGTGGGGACAGGGGAGGTGAGCAGTTCTTC
CAWSGDRGGEQFF